These 4 T cell receptor beta chains were sequenced from one sample in a study of cytomegalovirus exposure and HLA in healthy donors. It was with 60 Vbeta and 13 Jbeta primers that the PCR ran. Profiling relied on immunoSEQ multiplex PCR, and the TCRdb table lists in-frame clones only, not all of them. The sample records about 150,000 clones, 76% being singletons. The source material was PBMCs. Receptors were obtained from a female donor in good health and CMV-seropositive.

The chain recombines TRBV15 with TRBJ2-1, with a tentative D call TRBD1 (5 bases). V was clipped by 3 bases and J by 0 bases, with 15 bases between them. The CDR3 runs to 17 residues. CDR1 and CDR2 from the germline V gene are LNHNV and YYDKDF (reference sequence). This CDR3 reads CATSRMQGVSSYNEQFF. In DNA, the CDR3 is TGTGCCACCAGCAGGATGCAGGGCGTGAGCTCCTACAATGAGCAGTTCTTC.

The chain employs TRBV11-2 and TRBJ2-1, with 8 bases identical to TRBD2. Germline lookup yields CDR1 SGHAT and CDR2 FQNNGV. The CDR3 sequence is 13 residues long. Unmatched junction bases numbered 1, after V lost 3 bases and J lost 6 bases. The CDR3 is CASSFGLANEQFF. The CDR3 DNA reads TGTGCCAGCAGCTTTGGACTAGCCAATGAGCAGTTCTTC.

The rearrangement joins TRBV6-5 to TRBJ2-3; 10 bases agree with TRBD2. This CDR3 comprises 15 residues. The germline V gene has CDR1 MNHEY and CDR2 SVGAGI. J was trimmed by 2 bases and V by 7 bases; bases with no gene match: 6. CDR3 coding DNA: TGTGCCAGCACCCTAGCGGGGGCCAACACAGATACGCAGTATTTT. It encodes CASTLAGANTDTQYF.

The CDR3 region has the DNA TGTGCCAGCAGACTAGCGGGGGGGGGTGAGCAGTTCTTC. Its translation is CASRLAGGGEQFF. V usage is TRBV11-2 and J usage is TRBJ2-1; TRBD2 matches at 13 bases. Per germline, CDR1 SGHAT and CDR2 FQNNGV. The CDR3 sequence is 13 residues long. V gave up 6 bases and J gave up 9 bases; unmatched junction bases: 2.